This note documents a single T cell receptor (beta chain) sequence. The sample belongs to a study of blood T cell repertoires in COVID-19. In the study overall: Some COVID-19 samples were acute and others convalescent; all came from the United States, Italy and Spain.

Germline V gene sequence: CDR1 MGHRA, CDR2 YSYEKL. The length of the CDR3 is 19 residues. Trimming shortened V by 6 bases and J by 6 bases, and 32 bases separated the two germline ends. TCRdb keeps only in-frame clones here, not all; method: immunoSEQ multiplex PCR. The repertoire holds hundreds of thousands of clones, with approximately 90% as singletons. Sequenced input: peripheral blood. The rearrangement uses TRBV4-1 and TRBJ1-1, with D hard to call. The clonotype originates from a young woman with acute or convalescent COVID-19. For the CDR3, the DNA is TGCGCCAGCAGGCCCATAGGAACTAAACCGGGTCCTCAAAGCTCTGAAGCTTTCTTT. Amino acid sequence: CASRPIGTKPGPQSSEAFF.